This TCR beta chain came from a study of metastatic and nonmetastatic thyroid tumors. Looked up from germline, CDR1 is SNHLY and CDR2 is FYNNEI. CDR3 size: 15 residues. V was cut by 6 bases and J by 8 bases, with 22 bases left in between. Every patient was untreated before thyroid surgery. Many counts were recorded for this clone. TCRdb re-analyzed the PCR reads using MiXCR. Counted here are some 25,000 clones, 13% occurring once; the ten biggest clones make up over 11%. The sequenced material came from blood. V usage is TRBV2 and J usage is TRBJ1-1; tentative D call: TRBD1 (5 bases). This receptor was taken from a female donor with papillary thyroid cancer or a benign thyroid nodule (not recorded which). Some clones in this sample may be carry-over from other donors' samples. CDR3 protein: CASSMEGVAGKEAFF. In DNA, the CDR3 is TGTGCCAGCAGCATGGAAGGGGTTGCGGGAAAAGAAGCTTTCTTT.